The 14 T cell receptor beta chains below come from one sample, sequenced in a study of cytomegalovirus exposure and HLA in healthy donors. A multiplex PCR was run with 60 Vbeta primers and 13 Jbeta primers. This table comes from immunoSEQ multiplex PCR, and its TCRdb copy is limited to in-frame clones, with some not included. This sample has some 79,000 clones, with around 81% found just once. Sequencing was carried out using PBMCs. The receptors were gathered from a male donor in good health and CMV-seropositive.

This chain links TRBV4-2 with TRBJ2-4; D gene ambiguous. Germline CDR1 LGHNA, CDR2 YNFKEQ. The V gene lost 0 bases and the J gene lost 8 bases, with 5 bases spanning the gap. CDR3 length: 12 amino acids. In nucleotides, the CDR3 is TGTGCCAGCAGCCAAGATCCGGACATTCAGTACTTC. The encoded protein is CASSQDPDIQYF.

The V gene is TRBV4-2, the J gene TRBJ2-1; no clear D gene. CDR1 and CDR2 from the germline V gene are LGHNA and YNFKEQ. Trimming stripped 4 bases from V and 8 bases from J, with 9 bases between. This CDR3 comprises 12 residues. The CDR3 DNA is TGTGCCAGCAGCCGGTTAGAATATGAGCAGTTCTTC. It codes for CASSRLEYEQFF.

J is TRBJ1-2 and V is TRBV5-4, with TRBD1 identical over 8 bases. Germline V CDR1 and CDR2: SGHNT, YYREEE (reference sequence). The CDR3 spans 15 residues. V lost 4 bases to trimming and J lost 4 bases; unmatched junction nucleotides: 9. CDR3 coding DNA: TGTGCCAGCAGCACAGGGGGTGGAGGTGGCTATGGCTACACCTTC. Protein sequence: CASSTGGGGGYGYTF.

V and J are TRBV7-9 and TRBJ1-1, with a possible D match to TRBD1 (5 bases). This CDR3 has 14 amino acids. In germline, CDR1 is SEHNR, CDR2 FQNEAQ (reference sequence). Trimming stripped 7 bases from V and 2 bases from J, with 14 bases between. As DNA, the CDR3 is TGTGCCAGCACCAACTTACAGGAAAACACTGAAGCTTTCTTT. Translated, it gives CASTNLQENTEAFF.

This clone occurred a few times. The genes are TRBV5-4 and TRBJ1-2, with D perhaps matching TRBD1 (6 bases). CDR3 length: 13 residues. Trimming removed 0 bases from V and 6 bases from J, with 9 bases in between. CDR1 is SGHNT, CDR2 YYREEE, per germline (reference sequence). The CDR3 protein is CASSLVPGDGYTF. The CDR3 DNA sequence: TGTGCCAGCAGCTTGGTTCCAGGGGATGGCTACACCTTC. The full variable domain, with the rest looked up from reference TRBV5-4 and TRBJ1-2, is ETGVTQSPTHLIKTRGQQVTLRCSSQSGHNTVSWYQQALGQGPQFIFQYYREEENGRGNFPPRFSGLQFPNYSSELNVNALELDDSALYLCASSLVPGDGYTFGSGTRLTVV.

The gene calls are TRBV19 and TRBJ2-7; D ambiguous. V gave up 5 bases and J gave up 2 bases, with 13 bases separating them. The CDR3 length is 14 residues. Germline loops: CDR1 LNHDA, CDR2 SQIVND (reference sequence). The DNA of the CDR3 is TGTGCCAGTAGTCGACACCTACCTACCTACGAGCAGTACTTC. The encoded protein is CASSRHLPTYEQYF.

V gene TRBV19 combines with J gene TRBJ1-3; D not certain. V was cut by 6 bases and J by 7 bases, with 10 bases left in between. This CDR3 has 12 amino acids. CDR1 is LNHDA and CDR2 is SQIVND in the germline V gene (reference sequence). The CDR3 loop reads CASSGLGNTIYF. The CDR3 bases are TGTGCCAGTAGCGGACTGGGGAACACCATATATTTT. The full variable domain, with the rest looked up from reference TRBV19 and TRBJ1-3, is DGGITQSPKYLFRKEGQNVTLSCEQNLNHDAMYWYRQDPGQGLRLIYYSQIVNDFQKGDIAEGYSVSREKKESFPLTVTSAQKNPTAFYLCASSGLGNTIYFGEGSWLTVV.

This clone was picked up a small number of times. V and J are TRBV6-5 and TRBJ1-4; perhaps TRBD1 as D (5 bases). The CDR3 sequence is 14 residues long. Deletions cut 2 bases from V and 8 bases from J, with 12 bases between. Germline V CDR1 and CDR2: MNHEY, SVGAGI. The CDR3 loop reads CASSYSTGGEKLFF. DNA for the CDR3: TGTGCCAGCAGTTACAGCACAGGTGGGGAAAAACTGTTTTTT.

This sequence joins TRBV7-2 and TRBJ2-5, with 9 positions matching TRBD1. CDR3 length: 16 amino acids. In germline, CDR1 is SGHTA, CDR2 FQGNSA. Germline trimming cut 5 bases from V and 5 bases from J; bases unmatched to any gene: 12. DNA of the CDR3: TGTGCCAGCAGCCTAGGACAGGGGCCGCGTTGGGAGACCCAGTACTTC. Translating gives CASSLGQGPRWETQYF. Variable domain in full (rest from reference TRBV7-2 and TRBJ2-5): GAGVSQSPSNKVTEKGKDVELRCDPISGHTALYWYRQSLGQGLEFLIYFQGNSAPDKSGLPSDRFSAERTGGSVSTLTIQRTQQEDSAVYLCASSLGQGPRWETQYFGPGTRLLVL.

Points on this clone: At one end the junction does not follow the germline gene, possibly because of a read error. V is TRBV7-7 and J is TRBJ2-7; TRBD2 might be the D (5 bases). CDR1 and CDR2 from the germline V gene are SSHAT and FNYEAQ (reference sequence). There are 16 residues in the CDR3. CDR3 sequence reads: CASSLDRRTCPYEQYF. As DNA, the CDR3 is TGTGCTAGCAGCTTAGATCGACGGACTTGCCCCTACGAGCAGTACTTC.

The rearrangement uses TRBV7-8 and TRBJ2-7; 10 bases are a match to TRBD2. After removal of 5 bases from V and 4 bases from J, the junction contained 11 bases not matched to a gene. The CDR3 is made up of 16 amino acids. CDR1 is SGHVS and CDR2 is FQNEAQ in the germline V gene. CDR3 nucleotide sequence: TGTGCCAGCAGCCTTAGACCAATAGCGGGAGGATACGAGCAGTACTTC. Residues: CASSLRPIAGGYEQYF. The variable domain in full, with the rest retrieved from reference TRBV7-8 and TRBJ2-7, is GAGVSQSPRYKVAKRGQDVALRCDPISGHVSLFWYQQALGQGPEFLTYFQNEAQLDKSGLPSDRFFAERPEGSVSTLKIQRTQQEDSAVYLCASSLRPIAGGYEQYFGPGTRLTVT.

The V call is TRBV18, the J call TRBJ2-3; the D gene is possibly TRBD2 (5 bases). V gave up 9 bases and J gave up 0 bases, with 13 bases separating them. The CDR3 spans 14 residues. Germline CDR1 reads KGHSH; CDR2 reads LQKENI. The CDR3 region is CASIGLISTDTQYF. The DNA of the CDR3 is TGTGCCAGTATCGGACTTATAAGCACAGATACGCAGTATTTT. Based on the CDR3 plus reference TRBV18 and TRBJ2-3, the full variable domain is NAGVMQNPRHLVRRRGQEARLRCSPMKGHSHVYWYRQLPEEGLKFMVYLQKENIIDESGMPKERFSAEFPKEGPSILRIQQVVRGDSAAYFCASIGLISTDTQYFGPGTRLTVL.

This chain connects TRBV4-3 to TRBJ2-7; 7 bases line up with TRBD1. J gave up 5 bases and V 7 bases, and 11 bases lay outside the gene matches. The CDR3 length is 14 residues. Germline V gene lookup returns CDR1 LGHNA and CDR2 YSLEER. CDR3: CASMPGQILHEQYF. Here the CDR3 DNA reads TGCGCCAGCATGCCGGGACAGATTTTACACGAGCAGTACTTC.

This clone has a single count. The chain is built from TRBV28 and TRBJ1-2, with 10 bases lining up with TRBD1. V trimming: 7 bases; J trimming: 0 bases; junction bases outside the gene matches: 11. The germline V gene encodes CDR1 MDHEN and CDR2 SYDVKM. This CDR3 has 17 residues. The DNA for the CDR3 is TGTGCCAGCATAGCCTACGGGACAGGGGAGTCTAACTATGGCTACACCTTC. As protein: CASIAYGTGESNYGYTF.